Each of the 11 T cell receptor beta chains below was sequenced from the same sample in a study of CD8+CD57+ T cells in acquired aplastic anemia. According to the study, genomic DNA was the template for TCR beta VDJ and CDR3 profiling. MiXCR, run by TCRdb on the reads, gives a single entry per CDR3 protein. The sample has roughly 86,000 distinct CDR3 sequences; 40% to 55% are singletons. Sequenced input: sorted CD4+, CD8+, or CD8+CD57+ T cells (not recorded which) from PBMCs. The receptors stem from a human donor in good health, serving as a control.

The rearrangement links TRBV29-1 to TRBJ2-5; D is ambiguous. Trimming cost V 4 bases and J 2 bases, with 8 bases left between them. The CDR3 is 12 amino acids. Germline assignment: CDR1 SQVTM and CDR2 ANQGSEA. This chain's CDR3 is CSVGTVQETQYF. The DNA of the CDR3 is TGCAGCGTTGGTACGGTACAAGAGACCCAGTACTTC.

V usage is TRBV12-3 or TRBV12-4 and J usage is TRBJ2-1; 11 positions agree with TRBD1. The CDR3 contains 14 residues. V lost 8 bases to trimming and J lost 4 bases; unmatched junction nucleotides: 4. The CDR3 DNA reads as TGTGCCAGCTGGGACAGGGGGTCGTACAATGAGCAGTTCTTC. This gives the protein CASWDRGSYNEQFF.

Comment on this clonotype: A read error may account for a junction end that differs from germline. The V and J genes are TRBV25-1 and TRBJ2-7; D is undetermined. CDR3 length equals 14 residues. The germline gives CDR1 MGHDK, CDR2 SYGVNS. CDR3 protein: CASSLGSSSYEQYF. Written as DNA, the CDR3 is TGCGCCAGCAGCTTGGGATCCAGCTCCTACGAGCAGTACTTC.

This clonotype showed up just once. CDR3 residues: CASTWTSAINEQFF. Written as DNA, the CDR3 is TGTGCCAGCACCTGGACTAGCGCGATCAATGAGCAGTTCTTC. This chain joins TRBV2 and TRBJ2-1, with 9 nucleotides matching TRBD2. The CDR3 totals 14 residues. CDR1 and CDR2 (germline): SNHLY, FYNNEI. The V segment lost 7 bases and the J segment 6 bases; nucleotides outside the gene matches: 7. The whole variable domain, filled in from reference TRBV2 and TRBJ2-1, reads EPEVTQTPSHQVTQMGQEVILRCVPISNHLYFYWYRQILGQKVEFLVSFYNNEISEKSEIFDDQFSVERPDGSNFTLKIRSTKLEDSAMYFCASTWTSAINEQFFGPGTRLTVL.

The chain joins TRBV24-1 to TRBJ1-1; 10 bases are a match to TRBD1. The CDR3 consists of 15 residues. Germline CDR1 KGHDR, CDR2 SFDVKD. V shed 4 bases, J shed 5 bases, and the junction held 6 bases outside the gene matches. The CDR3 DNA follows: TGTGCCACCAGTGACACGACAGGGGGCGGGACTGAAGCTTTCTTT. As protein: CATSDTTGGGTEAFF.

The J gene is TRBJ2-2, the V gene TRBV7-8, with 9 bases fitting TRBD1. J was trimmed by 7 bases and V by 6 bases; bases with no gene match: 15. The CDR3 is 17 residues long. Germline CDR1 and CDR2: SGHVS and FQNEAQ. CDR3: CASRPPLRTGEDGELFF. DNA of the CDR3: TGTGCCAGCAGACCCCCTTTGAGGACAGGGGAGGACGGGGAGCTGTTTTTT.

This clonotype was found many times. The CDR3 DNA is TGTGCCAGCAGCCCATCGCCAGCCTACAATGAGCAGTTCTTC. It yields the protein CASSPSPAYNEQFF. The chain recombines TRBV12-3 or TRBV12-4 with TRBJ2-1, with D unresolved. The CDR3 totals 14 residues. The ends were cut back, 6 bases at V and 2 bases at J, with 11 bases in the middle.

The V and J genes are TRBV10-2 and TRBJ1-4; D is possibly TRBD1 (6 bases). This CDR3 has 13 residues. Per the germline V gene, CDR1 is WSHSY and CDR2 is SAAADI. The ends were cut back, 4 bases at V and 6 bases at J, with 9 bases in the middle. CDR3 nucleotides: TGCGCCAGCAGTGTCCCAGGGGATGAAAAACTGTTTTTT. Protein: CASSVPGDEKLFF.

The chain uses TRBV7-3 and TRBJ2-7; no reliable D call. This CDR3 is built from 13 residues. V lost 1 base, J lost 3 bases, and 7 bases lay in between. CDR1 and CDR2 from the germline V gene are SGHTA and FQGTGA. CDR3 amino acids: CASSLRSGYEQYF. DNA of the CDR3: TGTGCCAGCAGCTTAAGGTCTGGCTACGAGCAGTACTTC.

There are many counts of this clonotype. The genes are TRBV4-1 and TRBJ2-3; TRBD1 is a possible D gene (6 bases). Trimming took 1 base from V and 5 from J, leaving 13 bases between them. The CDR3 contains 15 residues. Germline lookup yields CDR1 MGHRA and CDR2 YSYEKL. For the CDR3, the DNA is TGCGCCAGCAGCCAAGGCCTGTCAGGGGAAGATACGCAGTATTTT. It is translated as CASSQGLSGEDTQYF.

This clonotype was counted at least ten times. The genes are TRBV7-9 and TRBJ1-2; D ambiguous. The CDR3 loop spans 13 amino acids. Deletions cut 2 bases from V and 1 base from J, with 5 bases between. Germline loops: CDR1 SEHNR, CDR2 FQNEAQ (reference sequence). This CDR3 reads CASSLSVNYGYTF. CDR3 nucleotides: TGTGCCAGCAGCTTATCTGTTAACTATGGCTACACCTTC.